The sequence of this T cell receptor (beta chain) was determined in a study of T cells in Graves' hyperthyroidism and ophthalmopathy (dated by TCRdb to the late 2010s). The study in broad terms: Peripheral blood samples were taken at the time of initial diagnosis, prior to any treatment. TCR V-J signatures able to tell the groups apart were searched for in a discovery cohort of 100 patients, of whom about 40 had Graves' ophthalmopathy and more than 55 had stable Graves' hyperthyroidism. Prospective prediction of ophthalmopathy was tested in an independent validation cohort consisting of 18 to 20 hyperthyroidism patients and over 15 patients who later progressed to ophthalmopathy. The roughly 94 discovery patients were randomly split 7:3 into training and test sets. Thyroid tissue and blood T-cell repertoires from more than 5 Graves' hyperthyroidism patients were also compared in the study. Once sampling was done, hyperthyroidism patients were given methimazole at a starting dose of 30 mg daily, whereas ophthalmopathy patients were given high-dose intravenous methylprednisolone. According to the paper, TCR Vbeta CDR3 sequencing was carried out on 135 peripheral blood samples, which came from some 41 ophthalmopathy, about 75 hyperthyroidism and about 17 progressor patients. The paper as a whole reports these results and caveats: Ophthalmopathy was separated from stable hyperthyroidism by a 13 V-J signature model, with roughly 88% sensitivity and around 81% specificity obtained in cross-validation and 80%/75% obtained in testing. Most expanded thyroid clonotypes (frequency above 0.001) were also detected in blood, suggesting blood repertoires may reflect thyroid immune responses. No statistical method was used to set the sample size in advance, and investigators knew the group allocation. In validation, progression to ophthalmopathy was predicted by the model with more than 65% sensitivity and 72.22% specificity, a median of approximately 6.5 months before onset.

Hyperthyroidism patients were newly diagnosed, with disease duration under 2 months, and aged 18 to 65 years. The study excluded patients with uncontrolled infections, other autoimmune diseases, pregnancy or lactation. Clinical symptoms, serum thyroxine and TRAb, thyroid ultrasound, and orbital computed tomography formed the basis for the diagnoses. Blood from progressor patients was collected at the time of first diagnosis with hyperthyroidism, before any ophthalmopathy symptoms had appeared. PBMCs were isolated from 8 to 10 ml of fresh peripheral blood by Ficoll-Paque density gradient centrifugation. Progressor patients were defined as those initially diagnosed with Graves' hyperthyroidism in whom ophthalmopathy developed during follow-up. Total RNA was extracted with Trizol reagent, and quality was checked on an Agilent 2100 Bioanalyzer. Reading the germline V gene (reference sequence) gives CDR1 MNHEY and CDR2 SMNVEV. Trimming takes 8 bases from V and 6 bases from J, and the germline ends sit 21 bases apart. The CDR3 measures 15 amino acids from cysteine to phenylalanine. CDR3 DNA is the only sequence kept; it has 45 bases, read in frame from the first base.

The TCR beta CDR3 regions were amplified from the RNA transcripts. A first-round RT-PCR of the TCR CDR3 used the HTBI primer set with the Qiagen OneStep RT-PCR kit. The libraries were constructed in a second round of multiplex PCR and then size-selected and purified. Paired-end sequencing of the libraries was performed with 100 bp reads on an Illumina HiSeq2000. Processing in the source paper ran as follows. SOAPnuke was used to process the raw data, with reads discarded if the reads contained adapters or uncalled bases, had a mean Phred below 15, or lacked an exact constant-primer or identifier match. High-quality paired reads were merged with COPE v1.2.5, and unique nucleotide sequences were defined as clonotypes. MiTCR v1.1 was used to align clonotypes to the IMGT TRBV, TRBD and TRBJ reference segments. The analysis included only V-J combinations with a frequency above 0.0001, which together covered around 99% of the repertoires. The TCS score was defined as F50 (clonal expansion) divided by E x V (chaos), with BLOSUM62-based TCRdist calculated between CDR3 peptides within each V-J. Welch's t-statistics and random forest reduced 450 to 600 V-J features to 13, which were used in a naive Bayes classifier (R e1071). The public reads were reanalyzed by TCRdb: fastp trimming at Q25, MiXCR alignment, in-frame beta chains only. Rows are unified per CDR3 protein, each entry keeping the most common DNA and genes. The V and J calls were not made by the authors but by TCRdb's processing. This sample comprises fewer than 450,000 distinct CDR3 sequences, approximately 18% of them detected only once. The ten largest clones add up to about a third of the sample.

This clonotype was recorded many times. Its cognate antigen has yet to be identified. Base qualities are not provided; no much larger clone lies one nucleotide away. Sample: blood. This clonotype was obtained from a woman in her twenties or thirties with Graves' hyperthyroidism that later progressed to Graves' ophthalmopathy. The chain links TRBV27 with TRBJ2-3; matching of 6 bases hints at TRBD1 as the D gene. The CDR3 protein sequence reads: CASSWTVEAHDTQYF. The DNA sequence is given as TGTGCCAGCTCCTGGACAGTGGAGGCTCACGATACGCAGTATTTT.